This T cell receptor beta chain was sequenced in a study of blood T cells in healthy people across ages. Background on the study: For every two T cells, template switching captured about one barcoded beta molecule.

The CDR3 runs to 12 residues. Germline assignment: CDR1 MNHNY and CDR2 SVGAGI (reference sequence). Extractions gave at least 5.5 micrograms of total RNA per sample. A second about 6 to 12 cycle PCR used barcoded and J-beta primers. Each sample provided no less than 3 million CDR3-containing paired-end reads. Using its own MiXCR run on the 5' RACE reads, TCRdb lists one record per CDR3 protein. The sample has about 780,000 distinct CDR3 sequences; around 24% are singletons. This clonotype was detected only a few times. These sequences were also reported in another study, on T cells of mothers and their children.

The receptor's source is a boy under 18 in good health. This chain uses TRBV6-6 with TRBJ2-7; no firm D call. What was sequenced was blood. CDR3 in amino acids: CAAGAVAYEQYF. CDR3 bases: TGTGCAGCTGGTGCGGTGGCCTACGAGCAGTACTTC.